These 14 T cell receptor beta chains were all obtained from the same sample, sequenced in a study of shared clonotypes between healthy human individuals. Some clones are missing from TCRdb's copy, which holds only in-frame ones; the method was immunoSEQ multiplex PCR. The repertoire holds under 2,000,000 clones, with over 85% as singletons. Naive CD8 cells lacked CD45RO, underwent positive selection for CCR7 and left out terminally differentiated effector memory CD45RA+ cells. Material for sequencing was naive CD8+ T cells sorted from blood. These receptors originate from a man between 18 and 35 years old in good health.

As regards this clone: Other DNA sequences in the same sample also yield this CDR3. The rearrangement uses TRBV27 and TRBJ1-2, with 8 positions matching TRBD1. Per germline, CDR1 MNHEY and CDR2 SMNVEV (reference sequence). The CDR3 runs to 13 residues. V lost 3 bases and J lost 5; bases outside the gene matches: 2. Written as DNA, the CDR3 is TGTGCCAGCAGTTTCGGACAGGGATATGGCTACACCTTC. It specifies CASSFGQGYGYTF.

The J gene is TRBJ2-7, the V gene TRBV6-1; D is unresolved. V was clipped by 8 bases and J by 3 bases, with 11 bases between them. Germline loops: CDR1 MNHNS, CDR2 SASEGT. The CDR3 runs to 12 residues. Here the CDR3 DNA reads TGTGCCAGCTACGGGTCGATCTACGAGCAGTACTTC. Amino acids: CASYGSIYEQYF.

The gene calls are TRBV25-1 and TRBJ2-7; 8 nucleotides agree with TRBD2. The CDR3 loop spans 12 amino acids. V lost 7 bases to trimming and J lost 5 bases; unmatched junction nucleotides: 4. Germline CDR1 and CDR2: MGHDK and SYGVNS. CDR3 amino acids: CASIPGGDEQYF. CDR3 sequence (DNA): TGTGCCAGCATCCCGGGGGGGGACGAGCAGTACTTC.

This clone is a singleton in its sample. The chain is built from TRBV30 and TRBJ1-1; weak D call: TRBD1 (5 bases). In germline, CDR1 is GTSNPN, CDR2 SVGIG (reference sequence). The CDR3 is made up of 12 amino acids. V lost 4 bases and J 5 bases, leaving 11 bases between the germline ends. The CDR3 DNA reads TGTGCCTGGACGCCAGGGTCAACTGAAGCTTTCTTT. Translated: CAWTPGSTEAFF.

V gene TRBV5-6 combines with J gene TRBJ2-7; D not resolved. Trimming removed 2 bases from V and 3 bases from J, with 6 bases in between. CDR3 length equals 12 residues. Germline-derived CDR1 and CDR2 are SGHDT and YYEEEE. CDR3 nucleotides: TGTGCCAGCAGCTTCCAAAACTACGAGCAGTACTTC. This gives the protein CASSFQNYEQYF.

The chain has TRBV7-9 and TRBJ2-1, with 8 bases identical to TRBD1. V shed 6 bases and J 7 bases; nucleotides not matched to a gene: 11. Germline lookup yields CDR1 SEHNR and CDR2 FQNEAQ (reference sequence). The CDR3 totals 15 residues. The CDR3 bases are TGTGCCAGCAGGATTCAGATCACAGGGGGGAATGAGCAGTTCTTC. It codes for CASRIQITGGNEQFF.

The gene calls are TRBV5-1 and TRBJ2-7; no clear D. The CDR3 runs to 13 residues. V gave up 0 bases and J gave up 7 bases, with 11 bases separating them. Germline lookup yields CDR1 SGHRS and CDR2 YFSETQ. The DNA of the CDR3 is TGCGCCAGCAGCTTGGATTCCGGATGGGAGCAGTACTTC. Encoded protein: CASSLDSGWEQYF.

The genes are TRBV27 and TRBJ2-7; a possible D gene is TRBD2 (5 bases). Germline CDR1 reads MNHEY; CDR2 reads SMNVEV (reference sequence). Between the trimmed V and J ends, which lost 3 bases and 0 bases, there was a span of 15 bases. CDR3 length: 16 residues. The CDR3 region is CASSFSGGTISYEQYF. The CDR3 nucleotides are TGTGCCAGCAGTTTCTCTGGAGGAACCATCTCCTACGAGCAGTACTTC.

This clone appeared a few times. At one of its ends the junction is not consistent with the germline gene, which may arise from a read error. The chain uses TRBV7-9 and TRBJ1-1; weak D call: TRBD1 (5 bases). The CDR3 is made up of 14 amino acids. Germline CDR1 reads SEHNR; CDR2 reads FQNEAQ (reference sequence). The CDR3 DNA follows: TGTGCCAGCAGCTTAGAGACAGAGAACAATGAAGCTTTCTTT. It is translated as CASSLETENNEAFF.

About this clone: Other nucleotide sequences in the sample specify the same CDR3. The chain is built from TRBV5-5 and TRBJ1-1, with D uncertain. With 4 bases removed from V and 1 base from J, the gap between germline ends came to 8 bases. The CDR3 length is 13 residues. Germline CDR1 is SGHKS and CDR2 is YYEKEE (reference sequence). In nucleotides, the CDR3 is TGTGCCAGCAGCCTCTCACCGAACACTGAAGCTTTCTTT. Residues: CASSLSPNTEAFF.

The chain recombines TRBV7-9 with TRBJ2-1; tentative D call: TRBD2 (5 bases). The CDR3 contains 13 residues. Trimming shortened V by 1 base and J by 11 bases, and 12 bases separated the two germline ends. The germline V gene has CDR1 SEHNR and CDR2 FQNEAQ (reference sequence). The CDR3 DNA reads as TGTGCCAGCAGCTTAGACGGGGAACGTAAGCAGTTCTTC. Translation gives CASSLDGERKQFF.

A note on this clone: Within the sample, other DNA sequences also encode this same CDR3. The V and J genes are TRBV11-2 and TRBJ2-7, with D uncertain. Per the germline V gene, CDR1 is SGHAT and CDR2 is FQNNGV. CDR3 length: 13 residues. Trimming stripped 1 base from V and 3 bases from J, with 7 bases between. The CDR3 nucleotides are TGTGCCAGCAGCTTAGGCCGGCTCTACGAGCAGTACTTC. Protein: CASSLGRLYEQYF.

Points on this clone: The same CDR3 is also encoded by other DNA sequences in this sample. The chain combines TRBV6-5 with TRBJ2-1, with D possibly TRBD2 on 5 matching bases. The CDR3 covers 14 residues. CDR1 and CDR2 from the germline V gene are MNHEY and SVGAGI. V lost 0 bases and J 6 bases, leaving 9 bases between the germline ends. The CDR3 loop reads CASSYSTGSNEQFF. The CDR3 DNA is TGTGCCAGCAGTTACTCTACGGGAAGCAATGAGCAGTTCTTC.

V gene TRBV4-1 combines with J gene TRBJ2-7; 8 positions match TRBD2. The V and J ends lost 6 bases and 4 bases, in that order; junction bases with no gene match: 11. Germline CDR1 MGHRA, CDR2 YSYEKL. This CDR3 has 15 amino acids. CDR3 nucleotide sequence: TGCGCCAGCAGTCTCGGGACACCGGGAGGGTACGAGCAGTACTTC. Its translation is CASSLGTPGGYEQYF.